These T cell receptor beta chains were read from a single sample in a study of PD-1 blockade in classical Hodgkin lymphoma. TCRdb's table, derived via immunoSEQ multiplex PCR, lists solely in-frame clones and lacks some. Of around 90,000 clones in the sample, around four fifths were seen once. The sequenced sample was peripheral blood mononuclear cells (PBMCs), obtained before the fourth cycle of nivolumab. Source of these receptors: a human donor with classical Hodgkin lymphoma. CDR3s include the opening cysteine and the closing phenylalanine or tryptophan. The D gene is left open where the match is weak. Only some rows state a clone size, as once, few, many or a class for expanded clones.

TRBJ1-3 | - | TRBV4-2 | - | CASSSLAVSGNTIYF | TGTGCCAGCAGCTCTCTAGCAGTCTCTGGAAACACCATATATTTT
TRBJ2-7 | TRBD2 | TRBV19 | - | CASSTSAGVHEQYF | TGTGCCAGTAGTACCTCGGCGGGAGTCCACGAGCAGTACTTC
TRBJ2-5 | TRBD2 | TRBV19 | - | CATSTSAQETQYF | TGTGCCACCTCGACTAGCGCACAAGAGACCCAGTACTTC
TRBJ2-3 | TRBD2 | TRBV29-1 | - | CSVARGGTDTQYF | TGCAGCGTTGCGCGGGGGGGCACAGATACGCAGTATTTT
TRBJ2-7 | - | TRBV7-2 | once | CASSPQGAGEQYF | TGTGCCAGCAGCCCTCAGGGAGCGGGTGAGCAGTACTTC
TRBJ2-3 | TRBD1 | TRBV7-2 | - | CASSYYGQGAIRYF | TGTGCCAGCAGCTACTATGGACAGGGGGCGATTAGGTATTTT
TRBJ2-7 | TRBD1 | TRBV5-8 | - | CASRHRGFQLEQYF | TGTGCCAGCAGACACAGGGGTTTTCAGCTCGAGCAGTACTTC
TRBJ2-3 | TRBD1 | TRBV7-2 | - | CASRKDREWDTQYF | TGTGCCAGCAGGAAGGACAGGGAGTGGGATACGCAGTATTTT
TRBJ1-3 | - | TRBV25-1 | medium-sized | CASSEEGHGNTIYF | TGTGCCAGCAGTGAAGAGGGGCATGGAAACACCATATATTTT
TRBJ2-7 | - | TRBV10-3 | - | CAISEWGSEQYF | TGTGCCATCAGTGAATGGGGGTCCGAGCAGTACTTC
TRBJ2-3 | - | TRBV5-1 | - | CASSPWSGGLPNTDTQYF | TGCGCCAGCAGCCCCTGGTCAGGAGGGCTCCCTAACACAGATACGCAGTATTTT
TRBJ2-7 | TRBD2 | TRBV6-6 | - | CASSSGLAGTYEQYF | TGTGCCAGCAGTTCCGGACTAGCGGGCACCTACGAGCAGTACTTC
TRBJ1-1 | - | TRBV7-9 | - | CASSRLGGNTEAFF | TGTGCCAGCAGCCGACTTGGGGGGAACACTGAAGCTTTCTTT
TRBJ1-2 | TRBD1 | TRBV9 | - | CASSDSGQGISGYTF | TGTGCCAGCAGTGATTCGGGACAGGGAATATCTGGCTACACCTTC
TRBJ2-3 | - | TRBV6-5 | - | CASSYRGDTQYF | TGTGCCAGCAGTTACCGGGGAGATACGCAGTATTTT
TRBJ1-5 | - | TRBV7-2 | - | CASSLAAPGQRVNQPQHF | TGTGCCAGCAGCTTAGCTGCCCCAGGTCAGAGGGTCAATCAGCCCCAGCATTTT
TRBJ2-7 | - | TRBV5-4 | - | CASSLEGVLVPQTYEQYF | TGTGCCAGCAGCTTGGAAGGGGTACTAGTCCCCCAAACCTACGAGCAGTACTTC
TRBJ1-4 | - | TRBV10-3 | - | CAISDSGLVEKLFF | TGTGCCATCAGTGATAGTGGGTTGGTGGAAAAACTGTTTTTT
TRBJ2-3 | TRBD2 | TRBV25-1 | - | CASSDTSVSTDTQYF | TGTGCCAGCAGTGACACTAGCGTTAGCACAGATACGCAGTATTTT
TRBJ2-5 | - | TRBV10-3 | once | CAISESGQGWQETQYF | TGTGCCATCAGTGAGTCAGGGCAGGGATGGCAAGAGACCCAGTACTTC
TRBJ2-1 | - | TRBV19 | - | CASTRTHDSYNEQFF | TGTGCCAGTACCCGGACACACGACTCCTACAATGAGCAGTTCTTC
TRBJ1-1 | - | TRBV7-6 | - | CASSGGYRGGTEAFF | TGTGCCAGCAGCGGGGGGTACAGAGGAGGGACTGAAGCTTTCTTT
TRBJ2-5 | - | TRBV7-9 | - | CASTGGRGRQETQYF | TGTGCCAGCACCGGGGGTAGAGGAAGACAAGAGACCCAGTACTTC
TRBJ1-5 | - | TRBV18 | - | CASSPTSLAYNQPQHF | TGTGCCAGCTCACCTACCTCCTTGGCCTACAATCAGCCCCAGCATTTT
TRBJ1-1 | - | TRBV10-1 | many | CASSEPLFGETEAFF | TGCGCCAGCAGTGAGCCGTTGTTTGGGGAAACTGAAGCTTTCTTT
TRBJ2-1 | TRBD1 | TRBV27 | - | CASTFMGQGNRNEQFF | TGTGCCAGCACTTTCATGGGACAGGGGAATCGTAATGAGCAGTTCTTC
TRBJ2-7 | - | TRBV7-2 | - | CASSFDRTYRGGSYEQYF | TGTGCCAGCAGCTTCGACCGCACGTACAGGGGAGGCTCCTACGAGCAGTACTTC
TRBJ2-3 | TRBD2 | TRBV27 | - | CASSIGGVGTDTQYF | TGTGCCAGCAGTATCGGGGGGGTGGGCACAGATACGCAGTATTTT
TRBJ1-2 | - | TRBV6-1 | - | CASSDLQGWGYTF | TGTGCCAGCAGTGATTTACAGGGCTGGGGCTACACCTTC
TRBJ1-2 | - | TRBV2 | - | CASRQLSYGYTF | TGTGCCAGCAGACAACTAAGCTATGGCTACACCTTC
TRBJ2-2 | - | TRBV11-1 | - | CASSLRGPGELFF | TGTGCCAGCAGCTTAAGGGGTCCCGGGGAGCTGTTTTTT
TRBJ2-2 | TRBD2 | TRBV7-3 | - | CASTFYRTSGRTIPAGELFF | TGTGCCAGCACCTTCTACCGGACTAGCGGGAGGACCATCCCCGCCGGGGAGCTGTTTTTT
TRBJ2-7 | TRBD1 | TRBV2 | - | CASSDRGRNEQYF | TGTGCCAGCAGTGACAGGGGGCGTAACGAGCAGTACTTC
TRBJ2-7 | - | TRBV29-1 | - | CSVARAYEQYF | TGCAGCGTTGCTAGGGCCTACGAGCAGTACTTC
TRBJ2-3 | - | TRBV7-7 | - | CASSALGDTQYF | TGTGCTAGCAGCGCCTTGGGTGATACGCAGTATTTT
TRBJ2-3 | - | TRBV2 | - | CASSVEAGTDTQYF | TGTGCCAGCAGTGTAGAGGCGGGCACAGATACGCAGTATTTT
TRBJ2-1 | TRBD1 | TRBV7-2 | - | CASSVDRVWEQFF | TGTGCCAGCAGCGTAGACAGGGTTTGGGAGCAGTTCTTC
TRBJ2-1 | - | TRBV7-3 | - | CASSLNGGGRSYNEQFF | TGTGCCAGCAGCTTAAACGGAGGGGGGCGCTCCTACAATGAGCAGTTCTTC
TRBJ2-7 | TRBD1 | TRBV10-3 | - | CAISESWTGYYEQYF | TGTGCCATCAGTGAGTCGTGGACAGGTTACTACGAGCAGTACTTC
TRBJ1-2 | - | TRBV9 | - | CASSVGQRGDYGYTF | TGTGCCAGCAGCGTAGGTCAAAGGGGGGACTATGGCTACACCTTC
TRBJ2-5 | - | TRBV7-2 | - | CASSLGGTWTLQETQYF | TGTGCCAGCAGCTTAGGGGGAACCTGGACACTCCAAGAGACCCAGTACTTC
TRBJ1-1 | - | TRBV9 | - | CASSVEGDTEAFF | TGTGCCAGCAGCGTAGAAGGGGACACTGAAGCTTTCTTT
TRBJ2-3 | - | TRBV9 | - | CASSGLRGGTDAQYF | TGTGCCAGCAGCGGCCTGCGGGGAGGGACAGATGCGCAGTATTTT
TRBJ1-2 | - | TRBV5-4 | - | CASSFLQDSYGYTF | TGTGCCAGCAGCTTTCTTCAGGACTCCTATGGCTACACCTTC
TRBJ1-2 | - | TRBV5-6 | few | CASSLGLNYGYTF | TGTGCCAGCAGCTTGGGACTGAACTATGGCTACACCTTC